This T cell receptor (beta chain) emerged from a study of cytomegalovirus exposure and HLA in healthy donors. Use of 60 Vbeta and 13 Jbeta primers characterized the PCR. Profiling relied on immunoSEQ multiplex PCR, and the TCRdb table lists in-frame clones only, not all of them. The data contain about 140,000 clones, about three quarters of them singletons. Germline V gene lookup returns CDR1 SGHRS and CDR2 YFSETQ. This CDR3 is built from 16 residues. With V trimmed by 1 base and J by 3 bases, 10 bases remained unmatched. Sequencing input: PBMCs. This receptor was obtained from a man aged 35-49 years in good health and CMV-seronegative. This sequence joins TRBV5-1 and TRBJ2-7; 7 bases align to TRBD1. The CDR3: CASSLYPAGGDYEQYF. DNA of the CDR3: TGCGCCAGCAGCTTGTATCCGGCAGGGGGTGACTACGAGCAGTACTTC.